These 14 T cell receptor beta chains share one sample of origin, sequenced in a study of cytomegalovirus exposure and HLA in healthy donors. Data came from immunoSEQ multiplex PCR; TCRdb stores just in-frame clones and leaves some out. The sample holds roughly 100,000 clones, roughly 95% seen once. Sequenced sample: PBMCs. The source of these receptors is a woman under 30 in good health and CMV-seronegative.

This chain uses TRBV4-1 with TRBJ1-1; D remains ambiguous. Trimming stripped 3 bases from V and 4 bases from J, with 15 bases between. Germline V lookup: CDR1 MGHRA, CDR2 YSYEKL. The length of the CDR3 is 15 residues. CDR3 sequence reads: CASSQGKGSGTEAFF. Written as DNA, the CDR3 is TGCGCCAGCAGCCAGGGAAAAGGGAGTGGCACTGAAGCTTTCTTT.

The rearrangement links TRBV7-9 to TRBJ1-1, with D maybe TRBD1 (5 bases). This CDR3 is 14 amino acids long. In germline, CDR1 is SEHNR, CDR2 FQNEAQ (reference sequence). V was pared by 0 bases and J by 3 bases, with 8 bases between. CDR3 region: CASSLAQGDTEAFF. CDR3 nucleotides: TGTGCCAGCAGCTTAGCGCAGGGCGACACTGAAGCTTTCTTT.

V usage is TRBV2 and J usage is TRBJ2-5; the match to TRBD1 covers 7 bases. Germline V gene sequence: CDR1 SNHLY, CDR2 FYNNEI. The CDR3 runs 13 residues. V gave up 10 bases and J gave up 1 base; unmatched junction bases: 6. This CDR3 is CATGQERQETQYF. The CDR3 DNA reads TGTGCCACTGGACAGGAACGCCAAGAGACCCAGTACTTC.

The chain is built from TRBV19 and TRBJ2-7; TRBD2 might be the D (5 bases). The CDR3 is made up of 15 amino acids. CDR1 is LNHDA and CDR2 is SQIVND in the germline V gene (reference sequence). Trimming removed 5 bases at V and 2 bases at J, with 16 bases between. CDR3 sequence reads: CASSAVLGSAYEQYF. In DNA form, the CDR3 reads TGTGCCAGTAGTGCCGTACTAGGTTCGGCCTACGAGCAGTACTTC.

The genes are TRBV7-9 and TRBJ1-1; D is ambiguous. Germline V CDR1 and CDR2: SEHNR, FQNEAQ (reference sequence). CDR3 length equals 11 residues. Trimming cost V 5 bases and J 8 bases, with 9 bases left between them. The CDR3 DNA reads TGTGCCAGCAGCGCCTATGTAGAAGCTTTCTTT. This translates into CASSAYVEAFF.

The chain combines TRBV7-7 with TRBJ2-2; 13 bases align to TRBD2. Germline CDR1 SSHAT, CDR2 FNYEAQ (reference sequence). The CDR3 is made up of 19 amino acids. The CDR3 sequence is CASRPGTSGKAPNTGELFF. Written as DNA, the CDR3 is TGTGCTAGTCGTCCCGGGACTAGCGGGAAGGCCCCGAACACCGGGGAGCTGTTTTTT.

The V and J genes are TRBV5-4 and TRBJ2-1; 12 bases align to TRBD2. Germline CDR1 reads SGHNT; CDR2 reads YYREEE (reference sequence). The CDR3 is made up of 14 amino acids. Trimming at V came to 1 base and at J to 7 bases, leaving 0 bases not matched to a gene. Here the CDR3 DNA reads TGTGCCAGCAGCTTGACTAGCGGGGGGAATGAGCAGTTCTTC. This codes for CASSLTSGGNEQFF.

The V call is TRBV7-3, the J call TRBJ1-1, with D perhaps TRBD1 (6 bases). The CDR3 contains 13 residues. With 4 bases removed from V and 3 bases from J, the gap between germline ends came to 9 bases. Germline V gene lookup returns CDR1 SGHTA and CDR2 FQGTGA. CDR3 in amino acids: CASSSNRDTEAFF. As DNA, the CDR3 is TGTGCCAGCAGCTCCAACAGGGACACTGAAGCTTTCTTT. The full variable domain, its missing parts supplied by reference TRBV7-3 and TRBJ1-1, is GAGVSQTPSNKVTEKGKYVELRCDPISGHTALYWYRQSLGQGPEFLIYFQGTGAADDSGLPNDRFFAVRPEGSVSTLKIQRTERGDSAVYLCASSSNRDTEAFFGQGTRLTVV.

Only one count was recorded for this clone. The V call is TRBV29-1, the J call TRBJ1-2; D may be TRBD1 (5 bases). This CDR3 has 15 residues. V was clipped by 1 base and J by 0 bases, with 12 bases between them. CDR1 is SQVTM and CDR2 is ANQGSEA in the germline V gene. Written as DNA, the CDR3 is TGCAGCGTTGAAGTTATGACAGTCTCTAACTATGGCTACACCTTC. Protein product: CSVEVMTVSNYGYTF. Using reference TRBV29-1 and TRBJ1-2 for the parts outside the CDR3, the full variable domain is SAVISQKPSRDICQRGTSLTIQCQVDSQVTMMFWYRQQPGQSLTLIATANQGSEATYESGFVIDKFPISRPNLTFSTLTVSNMSPEDSSIYLCSVEVMTVSNYGYTFGSGTRLTVV.

The chain has TRBV6-5 and TRBJ2-7; 10 bases fit TRBD1. J lost 4 bases, V lost 6 bases, and 9 bases had no gene match. This CDR3 has 15 amino acids. Germline CDR1 and CDR2: MNHEY and SVGAGI. The CDR3 reads CASRTTGGNVYEQYF. The CDR3 DNA sequence: TGTGCCAGCAGGACGACAGGGGGCAATGTGTACGAGCAGTACTTC.

The chain couples TRBV28 to TRBJ1-6; 7 bases are a match to TRBD1. V was clipped by 2 bases and J by 8 bases; unmatched bases: 3. Germline CDR1 and CDR2: MDHEN and SYDVKM. CDR3 length: 14 residues. The CDR3 nucleotides are TGTGCCAGCAGTTTAGGGCAGGGGGATTCACCCCTCCACTTT. Protein product: CASSLGQGDSPLHF.

This chain joins TRBV6-1 and TRBJ2-7, with TRBD1 matching over 8 bases. The V segment lost 4 bases and the J segment 0 bases; nucleotides outside the gene matches: 11. This CDR3 comprises 17 residues. Germline V gene sequence: CDR1 MNHNS, CDR2 SASEGT. The CDR3 nucleotides read TGTGCCAGCAGTGTAACAGGGGGTATTACAATCTCCTACGAGCAGTACTTC. It translates to CASSVTGGITISYEQYF.

This chain connects TRBV7-2 to TRBJ2-7, with TRBD1 as a possible D gene (6 bases). This CDR3 comprises 14 residues. Trimming took off 4 bases at V and 6 bases at J, with 16 bases between the two ends. CDR1 is SGHTA and CDR2 is FQGNSA in the germline V gene. The CDR3 nucleotides are TGTGCCAGCAGCTCAAACGAACAGGGAGTCGAGCAGTACTTC. It specifies CASSSNEQGVEQYF. The whole variable domain, remainder taken from reference TRBV7-2 and TRBJ2-7, is GAGVSQSPSNKVTEKGKDVELRCDPISGHTALYWYRQSLGQGLEFLIYFQGNSAPDKSGLPSDRFSAERTGGSVSTLTIQRTQQEDSAVYLCASSSNEQGVEQYFGPGTRLTVT.

The chain has TRBV19 and TRBJ2-1; tentatively, D is TRBD1 (5 bases). CDR1 LNHDA and CDR2 SQIVND come from the germline V gene (reference sequence). The CDR3 is 14 amino acids. Trimming took 5 bases from V and 10 from J, leaving 18 bases between them. CDR3 in DNA: TGTGCCAGTAGTGCCCCTGAGGTCAGGGAAGAGCAGTTCTTC. It yields the protein CASSAPEVREEQFF.